Listed below are T cell receptor beta chains from one sample, sequenced in a study of breast tumors, draining lymph nodes, adjacent tissues. One entry per CDR3 protein results from TCRdb running MiXCR on the multiplex PCR reads. The data hold roughly 260,000 distinct CDR3 sequences, with 30% to 35% observed a single time. The sequenced material came from axillary lymph node tissue. The origin of the receptors is a female donor with breast cancer. Some clones in this sample may be carry-over from other donors' samples. The CDR3 runs from the conserved cysteine through the conserved F or W. The order of the fields is clone size, V gene, J gene, D gene, CDR3 DNA, CDR3 protein. A D gene is named only where the DNA matches it firmly. Expanded clones are given a class, and other clones once, few, many or no size at all.

size: .
V: TRBV20-1
J: TRBJ2-1
D: .
DNA: TGCAGTGCTCGGCGCGACTGGTACGACGCTGAGCAGCTCTTC
CDR3: CSARRDWYDAEQLF

size: many
V: TRBV12-3/TRBV12-4
J: TRBJ2-2
D: .
DNA: TGTGCCAGCAGTAGTGGGAGTGTCCTCAGGGAGCTGTTTTTT
CDR3: CASSSGSVLRELFF

size: few
V: TRBV27
J: TRBJ2-3
D: .
DNA: TGTGCCAGCAGGGAGTCGGGGGAGTTAGATACGCAGTATTTT
CDR3: CASRESGELDTQYF

size: many
V: TRBV6-5
J: TRBJ2-3
D: .
DNA: TGTGCCAGCGGCCTCTCGCAGCACACAGATACGCAGTATTTT
CDR3: CASGLSQHTDTQYF

size: .
V: TRBV2
J: TRBJ2-7
D: TRBD2
DNA: TGTGCCAGCTCGGGTCCAGCGGGAGCCATCGGGGAACTTGGAGTACAGTACTTC
CDR3: CASSGPAGAIGELGVQYF

size: many
V: TRBV6-1
J: TRBJ1-2
D: TRBD1
DNA: TGTGCCAGCAGCGAGGGACAGGGGGCGTACAATGGCTACACCTTC
CDR3: CASSEGQGAYNGYTF

size: many
V: TRBV20-1
J: TRBJ2-1
D: .
DNA: TGCAGTGCTAGACTCCCCCCCTTGTACAATGAGCAGTTCTTC
CDR3: CSARLPPLYNEQFF

size: many
V: TRBV5-1
J: TRBJ2-5
D: TRBD1
DNA: TGCGCCAGCAGCATACGGACAGGGGCCCTGTTGTCGGAGACCCAGTACTTC
CDR3: CASSIRTGALLSETQYF

size: .
V: TRBV20-1
J: TRBJ2-7
D: TRBD2
DNA: TGCAGTGCCAGAACTAGCGGGAGTGGTAACGAGCAGTACTTC
CDR3: CSARTSGSGNEQYF

size: .
V: TRBV6-5
J: TRBJ1-5
D: .
DNA: TGTGCCAGCAGTCACCGGGGTGGGCCCCAGCATTTT
CDR3: CASSHRGGPQHF

size: many
V: TRBV20-1
J: TRBJ2-1
D: .
DNA: TGCAGTGCTAGAGTGGCTACCCTTAGCTCCTACAATGAGCAGTTCTTC
CDR3: CSARVATLSSYNEQFF

size: .
V: TRBV20-1
J: TRBJ1-1
D: .
DNA: TGCAGTGCTCCTTCGATTACAGGGAGAGGATTCAACACTGAAGCTTTCTTT
CDR3: CSAPSITGRGFNTEAFF

size: few
V: TRBV30
J: TRBJ2-1
D: .
DNA: TGTGCCTGGGACATCGGTAGCCGTGAGCAGTTCTTC
CDR3: CAWDIGSREQFF

size: many
V: TRBV12-5
J: TRBJ2-2
D: TRBD2
DNA: TGTGCTAGTGGTTTGGTCGGACTAGGGAGTATCGGGGAGCTGTTTTTT
CDR3: CASGLVGLGSIGELFF

size: .
V: TRBV5-6
J: TRBJ2-1
D: .
DNA: TGTGCCAGCAGCATTCTGATTATTAGCGGACTCTCCTACAATGAGCAGTTCTTC
CDR3: CASSILIISGLSYNEQFF

size: .
V: TRBV30
J: TRBJ2-1
D: TRBD2
DNA: TGTGCCTGGAGAGCCCCGGGACTAGCGGGTTACAATGAGCAGTTCTTC
CDR3: CAWRAPGLAGYNEQFF

size: .
V: TRBV10-3
J: TRBJ2-2
D: .
DNA: TGTGCCATCAGTCTACACACCGGGGAGCTGTTTTTT
CDR3: CAISLHTGELFF

size: many
V: TRBV9
J: TRBJ2-2
D: TRBD2
DNA: TGTGCCAGCAGCCAAAACCTAGCGGCCGGGGAGCTGTTTTTT
CDR3: CASSQNLAAGELFF

size: many
V: TRBV6-5
J: TRBJ1-6
D: .
DNA: TGTGCCAGCAGTTACTCAGGCAGGCGTCATAATTCACCCCTCCACTTT
CDR3: CASSYSGRRHNSPLHF

size: .
V: TRBV2
J: TRBJ2-1
D: .
DNA: TGTGCCAGTTGCGGGACTCCCATTCGGGCTGAGCAGTTCTTC
CDR3: CASCGTPIRAEQFF

size: many
V: TRBV5-1
J: TRBJ1-5
D: .
DNA: TGCGCCAGCAGACCCGACGGTTATAGCAATCAGCCCCAGCATTTT
CDR3: CASRPDGYSNQPQHF

size: .
V: TRBV7-2
J: TRBJ2-5
D: .
DNA: TGTGCCAGCAGTCAACAGGGAGGGGAGACCCAGTACTTC
CDR3: CASSQQGGETQYF

size: .
V: TRBV10-2
J: TRBJ2-3
D: TRBD2
DNA: TGCGCCAGCACGAGCAGCGGGATATACAATGAGCAGTATTTT
CDR3: CASTSSGIYNEQYF

size: many
V: TRBV7-2
J: TRBJ2-2
D: TRBD1
DNA: TGTGCCAGCAGCTGGGGACAGTATCGCGGGGAGCTGTTTTTT
CDR3: CASSWGQYRGELFF

size: many
V: TRBV20-1
J: TRBJ2-5
D: TRBD2
DNA: TGCAGTGCTGGGGGAGGGGTAGAGACCCAGTACTTC
CDR3: CSAGGGVETQYF

size: many
V: TRBV5-1
J: TRBJ1-2
D: TRBD1
DNA: TGCGCCAGCAGCTTGCAGGGGGCGCGGGGCTACACCTTC
CDR3: CASSLQGARGYTF

size: many
V: TRBV6-5
J: TRBJ2-1
D: .
DNA: TGTGCCAGCAGTTACTCTTCGGGATTGGACAATGAGCAGTTCTTC
CDR3: CASSYSSGLDNEQFF

size: many
V: TRBV9
J: TRBJ1-4
D: .
DNA: TGTGCCAGCAGCGTAGGGGATTCACATGAAAAACTGTTTTTT
CDR3: CASSVGDSHEKLFF

size: few
V: TRBV27
J: TRBJ1-5
D: .
DNA: TGTGCCAGCAGTTTTCACGCGGGTAATCAGCCCCAGCATTTT
CDR3: CASSFHAGNQPQHF

size: once
V: TRBV2
J: TRBJ2-3
D: .
DNA: TGTGCCAGCAGAGTAACGGGAAGCACAGATACGCAGTATTTT
CDR3: CASRVTGSTDTQYF

size: .
V: TRBV24-1
J: TRBJ2-3
D: .
DNA: TGTGCCACCAGTGATTTGTCTTTCCCACCGGATGGGCATACGCAGTATTTC
CDR3: CATSDLSFPPDGHTQYF

size: many
V: TRBV9
J: TRBJ2-5
D: TRBD2
DNA: TGTGCCAGCAGCGGGGGGACTACCCAAGAGACCCAGTACTTC
CDR3: CASSGGTTQETQYF

size: .
V: TRBV5-1
J: TRBJ2-1
D: .
DNA: TGCGCCAGCAGCTCGACTGTTAGCACAGATACGCAGTTCTTC
CDR3: CASSSTVSTDTQFF

size: many
V: TRBV9
J: TRBJ1-2
D: .
DNA: TGTGCCAGCAGCGTAGAGGGGTTGGGAGCCTATGGCTACACCTTC
CDR3: CASSVEGLGAYGYTF

size: .
V: TRBV10-3
J: TRBJ1-4
D: .
DNA: TGTGCCATCAGTGAGGGAGGTGAAAACCTGTTCTTT
CDR3: CAISEGGENLFF

size: many
V: TRBV19
J: TRBJ1-5
D: .
DNA: TGTGCCAGTAGTATCATCGGACGGACCAATCAGCCCCAGCATTTT
CDR3: CASSIIGRTNQPQHF

size: many
V: TRBV20-1
J: TRBJ2-1
D: .
DNA: TGCAGTGGGGGGTTTAACAATGAGCAGTTCTTC
CDR3: CSGGFNNEQFF

size: many
V: TRBV4-2
J: TRBJ2-5
D: .
DNA: TGTGCCAGCAGCCAAGACGGCGCCATCCAAGAGACCCAGTACTTC
CDR3: CASSQDGAIQETQYF